This note documents a single T cell receptor (beta chain) sequence. The target antigen is unknown. The V end lost 4 bases, the J end lost 0 bases, and 9 bases lay between the germline ends. Germline V gene data show CDR1 as SGHRS and CDR2 as YFSETQ. There are 14 residues in the CDR3. This entry is derived from a study of T-cell reconstitution after alpha-beta-depleted transplantation in children. Molecular barcoding with unique molecular identifiers was used for the TCRbeta library. TCRdb processed the PCR reads anew with MiXCR; each CDR3 protein has one entry. The data show approximately 800,000 distinct CDR3 sequences, 15% to 20% seen once. Points from the study as a whole: Surviving thymic progenitors and recipient T cells were the source of high TCRbeta diversity at day 60 in some patients. Newly produced T cells mostly accounted for T-cell counts and diversity one year post-transplant. About two months after transplant, alpha-beta T cells reportedly came from several hundred expanded graft clones.

The TCR comes from a male patient under 18 who had a stem cell transplant for acute lymphoblastic leukemia, so the T cells may come from the graft donor. The sequencing here drew on PBMCs, mostly from graft donor cells, taken 360 days after TCRalphabeta/CD19-depleted stem cell transplant. The J gene is TRBJ2-3, the V gene TRBV5-1; D not resolved. CDR3 region: CASSAAQSTDTQYF. DNA of the CDR3: TGCGCCAGCAGCGCAGCTCAAAGCACAGATACGCAGTATTTT. The whole variable domain, filled in from reference TRBV5-1 and TRBJ2-3, reads KAGVTQTPRYLIKTRGQQVTLSCSPISGHRSVSWYQQTPGQGLQFLFEYFSETQRNKGNFPGRFSGRQFSNSRSEMNVSTLELGDSALYLCASSAAQSTDTQYFGPGTRLTVL.